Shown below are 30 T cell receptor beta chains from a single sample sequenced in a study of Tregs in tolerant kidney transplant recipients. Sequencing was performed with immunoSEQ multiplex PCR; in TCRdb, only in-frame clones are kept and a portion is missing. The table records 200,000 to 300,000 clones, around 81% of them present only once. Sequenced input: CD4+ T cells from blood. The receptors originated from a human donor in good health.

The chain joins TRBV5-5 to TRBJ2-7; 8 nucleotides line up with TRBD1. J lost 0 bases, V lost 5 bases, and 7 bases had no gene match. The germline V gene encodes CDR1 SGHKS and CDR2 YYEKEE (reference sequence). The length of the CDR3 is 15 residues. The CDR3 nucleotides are TGTGCCAGCAGACCCCGACAGGGGAGCTCCTACGAGCAGTACTTC. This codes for CASRPRQGSSYEQYF.

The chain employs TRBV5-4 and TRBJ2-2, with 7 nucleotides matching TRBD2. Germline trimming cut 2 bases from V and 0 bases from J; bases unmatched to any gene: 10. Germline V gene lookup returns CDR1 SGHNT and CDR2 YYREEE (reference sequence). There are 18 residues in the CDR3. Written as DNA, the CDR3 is TGTGCCAGCAGCTTCGGGAGCGGGGCCCCCGCGAACACCGGGGAGCTGTTTTTT. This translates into CASSFGSGAPANTGELFF.

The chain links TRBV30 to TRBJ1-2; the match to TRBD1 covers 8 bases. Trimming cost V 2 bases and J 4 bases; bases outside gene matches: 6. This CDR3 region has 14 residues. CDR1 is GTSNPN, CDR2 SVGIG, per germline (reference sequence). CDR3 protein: CAWSSDRGGYGYTF. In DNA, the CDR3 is TGTGCCTGGAGTTCCGACAGGGGCGGCTATGGCTACACCTTC.

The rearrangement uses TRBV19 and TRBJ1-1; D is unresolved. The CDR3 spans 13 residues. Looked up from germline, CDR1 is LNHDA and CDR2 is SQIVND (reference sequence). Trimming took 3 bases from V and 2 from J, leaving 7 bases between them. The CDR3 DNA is TGTGCCAGTAGTATCTCAGGTAACACTGAAGCTTTCTTT. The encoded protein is CASSISGNTEAFF.

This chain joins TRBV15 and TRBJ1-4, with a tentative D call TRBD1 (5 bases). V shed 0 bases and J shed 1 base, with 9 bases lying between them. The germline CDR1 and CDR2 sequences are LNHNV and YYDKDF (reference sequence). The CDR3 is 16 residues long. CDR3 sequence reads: CATSRDLGGTNEKLFF. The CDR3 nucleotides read TGTGCCACCAGCAGAGATCTTGGGGGAACTAATGAAAAACTGTTTTTT.

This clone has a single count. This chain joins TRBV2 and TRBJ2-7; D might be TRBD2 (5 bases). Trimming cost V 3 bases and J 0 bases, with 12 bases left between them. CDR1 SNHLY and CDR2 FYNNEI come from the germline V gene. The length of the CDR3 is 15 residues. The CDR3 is CASSDLLASSYEQYF. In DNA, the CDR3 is TGTGCCAGCAGTGACCTCCTAGCTAGCTCCTACGAGCAGTACTTC.

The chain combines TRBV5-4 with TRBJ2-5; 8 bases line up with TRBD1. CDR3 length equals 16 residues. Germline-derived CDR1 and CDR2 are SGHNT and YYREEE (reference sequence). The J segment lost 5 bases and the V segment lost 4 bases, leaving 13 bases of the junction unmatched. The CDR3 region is CASSHMTGANRETQYF. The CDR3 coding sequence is TGTGCCAGCAGCCACATGACAGGGGCCAATCGTGAGACCCAGTACTTC.

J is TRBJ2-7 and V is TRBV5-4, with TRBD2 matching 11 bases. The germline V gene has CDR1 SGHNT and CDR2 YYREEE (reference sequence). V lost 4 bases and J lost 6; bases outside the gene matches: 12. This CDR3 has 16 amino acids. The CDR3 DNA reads TGTGCCAGCAGCCCTAAACCTAGCGGGAGGTGGCGCGAGCAGTACTTC. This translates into CASSPKPSGRWREQYF.

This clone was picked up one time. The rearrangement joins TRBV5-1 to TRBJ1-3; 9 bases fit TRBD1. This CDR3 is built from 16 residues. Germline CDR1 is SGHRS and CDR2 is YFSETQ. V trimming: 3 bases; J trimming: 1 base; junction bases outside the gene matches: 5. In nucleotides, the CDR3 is TGCGCCAGCAGCTCTCCCGGACAGGGGTCTGGAAACACCATATATTTT. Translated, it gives CASSSPGQGSGNTIYF.

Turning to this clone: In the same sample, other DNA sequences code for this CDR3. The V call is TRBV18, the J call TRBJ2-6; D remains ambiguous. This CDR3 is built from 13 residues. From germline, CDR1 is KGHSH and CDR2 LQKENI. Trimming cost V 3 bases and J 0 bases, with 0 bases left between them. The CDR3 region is CASSPSGANVLTF. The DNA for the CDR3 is TGTGCCAGCTCACCCTCTGGGGCCAACGTCCTGACTTTC.

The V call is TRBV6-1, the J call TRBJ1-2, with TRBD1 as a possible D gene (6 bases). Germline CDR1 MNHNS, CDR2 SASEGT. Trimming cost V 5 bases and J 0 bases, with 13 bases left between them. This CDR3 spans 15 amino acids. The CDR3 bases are TGTGCCAGCAGTTGGAGCCGGGACACTAACTATGGCTACACCTTC. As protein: CASSWSRDTNYGYTF.

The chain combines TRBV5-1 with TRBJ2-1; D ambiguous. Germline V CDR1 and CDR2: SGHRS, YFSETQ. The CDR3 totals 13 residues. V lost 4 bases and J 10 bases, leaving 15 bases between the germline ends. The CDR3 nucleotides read TGCGCCAGCAGCCTAACCGCCCTTGGGGAGCAGTTCTTC. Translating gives CASSLTALGEQFF.

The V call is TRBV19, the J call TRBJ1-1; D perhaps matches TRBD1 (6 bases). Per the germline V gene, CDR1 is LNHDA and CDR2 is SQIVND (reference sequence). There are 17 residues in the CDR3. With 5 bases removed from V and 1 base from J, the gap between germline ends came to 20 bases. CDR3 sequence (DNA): TGTGCCAGTAGTGTCCAGGGACATGTGACACCGAACACTGAAGCTTTCTTT. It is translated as CASSVQGHVTPNTEAFF. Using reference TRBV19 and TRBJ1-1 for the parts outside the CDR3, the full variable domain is DGGITQSPKYLFRKEGQNVTLSCEQNLNHDAMYWYRQDPGQGLRLIYYSQIVNDFQKGDIAEGYSVSREKKESFPLTVTSAQKNPTAFYLCASSVQGHVTPNTEAFFGQGTRLTVV.

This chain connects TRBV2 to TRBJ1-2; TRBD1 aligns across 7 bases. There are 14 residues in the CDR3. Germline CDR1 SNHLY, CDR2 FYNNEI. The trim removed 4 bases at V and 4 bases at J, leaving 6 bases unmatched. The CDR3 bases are TGTGCCAGCAGTGGACAGGGTTTGAGCTATGGCTACACCTTC. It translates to CASSGQGLSYGYTF.

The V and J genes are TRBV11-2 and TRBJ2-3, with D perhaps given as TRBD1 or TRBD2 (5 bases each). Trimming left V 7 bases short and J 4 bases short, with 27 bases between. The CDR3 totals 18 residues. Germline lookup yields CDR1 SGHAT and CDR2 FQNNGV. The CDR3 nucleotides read TGTGCCAGCAAGTTGTTTATTGGTGGGGGAGTCGGCCCAGATACGCAGTATTTT. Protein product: CASKLFIGGGVGPDTQYF.

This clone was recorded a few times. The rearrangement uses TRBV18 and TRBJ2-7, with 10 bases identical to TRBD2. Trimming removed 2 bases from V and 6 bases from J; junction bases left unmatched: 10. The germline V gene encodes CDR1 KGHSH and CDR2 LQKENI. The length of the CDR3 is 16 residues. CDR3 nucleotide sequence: TGTGCCAGCTCACCATCTTTGAGCGGGGGGGCCGGCGAGCAGTACTTC. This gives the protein CASSPSLSGGAGEQYF.

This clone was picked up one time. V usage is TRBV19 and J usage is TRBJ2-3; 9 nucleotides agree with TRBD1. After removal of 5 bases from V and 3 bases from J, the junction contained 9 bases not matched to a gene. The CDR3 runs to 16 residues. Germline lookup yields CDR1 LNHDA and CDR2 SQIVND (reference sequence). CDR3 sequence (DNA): TGTGCCAGTAGTCCTCACCCGGGACAGGGAACAGATACGCAGTATTTT. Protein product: CASSPHPGQGTDTQYF.

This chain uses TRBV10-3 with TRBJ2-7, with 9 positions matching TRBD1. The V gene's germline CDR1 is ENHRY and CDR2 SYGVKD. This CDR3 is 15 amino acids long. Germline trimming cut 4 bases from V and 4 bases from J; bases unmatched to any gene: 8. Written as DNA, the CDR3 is TGTGCCATCAGTGTAACGGGACAGGGAGATTACGAGCAGTACTTC. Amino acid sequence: CAISVTGQGDYEQYF.

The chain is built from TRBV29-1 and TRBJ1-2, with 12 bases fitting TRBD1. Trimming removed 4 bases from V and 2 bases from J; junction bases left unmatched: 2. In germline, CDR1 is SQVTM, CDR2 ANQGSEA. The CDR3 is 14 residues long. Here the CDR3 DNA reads TGCAGCGTTGGGGACAGGGGGCAGAACTATGGCTACACCTTC. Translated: CSVGDRGQNYGYTF.

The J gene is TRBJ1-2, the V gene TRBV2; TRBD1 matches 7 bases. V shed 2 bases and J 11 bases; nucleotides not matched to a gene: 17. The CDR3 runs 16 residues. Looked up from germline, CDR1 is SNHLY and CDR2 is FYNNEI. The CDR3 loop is CASSENGPSTGSKYTF. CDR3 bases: TGTGCCAGCAGTGAAAATGGGCCGTCGACAGGGTCGAAATACACCTTC.

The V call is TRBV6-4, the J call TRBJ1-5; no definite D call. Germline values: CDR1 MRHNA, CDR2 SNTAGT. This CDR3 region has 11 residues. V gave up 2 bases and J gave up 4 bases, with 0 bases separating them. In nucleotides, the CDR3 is TGTGCCAGCAGTGACAATCAGCCCCAGCATTTT. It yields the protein CASSDNQPQHF.

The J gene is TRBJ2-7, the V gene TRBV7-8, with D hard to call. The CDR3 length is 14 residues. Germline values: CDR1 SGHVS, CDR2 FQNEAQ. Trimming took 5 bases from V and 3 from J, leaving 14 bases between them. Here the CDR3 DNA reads TGTGCCAGCAGCACCGGCCGCGAGAACTACGAGCAGTACTTC. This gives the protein CASSTGRENYEQYF. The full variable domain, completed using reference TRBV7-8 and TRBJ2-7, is GAGVSQSPRYKVAKRGQDVALRCDPISGHVSLFWYQQALGQGPEFLTYFQNEAQLDKSGLPSDRFFAERPEGSVSTLKIQRTQQEDSAVYLCASSTGRENYEQYFGPGTRLTVT.

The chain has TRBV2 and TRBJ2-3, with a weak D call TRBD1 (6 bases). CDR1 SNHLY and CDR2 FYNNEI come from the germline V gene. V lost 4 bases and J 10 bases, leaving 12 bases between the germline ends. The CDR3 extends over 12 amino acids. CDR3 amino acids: CASSGGGGSQYF. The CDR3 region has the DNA TGTGCCAGCAGTGGAGGTGGGGGCTCGCAGTATTTT. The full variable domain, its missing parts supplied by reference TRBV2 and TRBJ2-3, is EPEVTQTPSHQVTQMGQEVILRCVPISNHLYFYWYRQILGQKVEFLVSFYNNEISEKSEIFDDQFSVERPDGSNFTLKIRSTKLEDSAMYFCASSGGGGSQYFGPGTRLTVL.

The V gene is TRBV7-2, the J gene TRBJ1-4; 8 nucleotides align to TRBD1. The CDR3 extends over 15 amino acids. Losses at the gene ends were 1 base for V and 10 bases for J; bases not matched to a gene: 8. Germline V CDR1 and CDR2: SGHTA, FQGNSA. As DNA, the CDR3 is TGTGCCAGCAGCTTAGGCACAGGGGGTGGAGGAAAACTGTTTTTT. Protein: CASSLGTGGGGKLFF.

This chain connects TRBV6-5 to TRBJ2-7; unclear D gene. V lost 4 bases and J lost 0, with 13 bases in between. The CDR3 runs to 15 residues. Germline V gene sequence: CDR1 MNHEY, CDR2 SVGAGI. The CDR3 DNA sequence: TGTGCCAGCAGTTTCGACCGAAGAATCTCCTACGAGCAGTACTTC. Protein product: CASSFDRRISYEQYF.

The CDR3 region is CASSLAIVGQGNTEAFF. The DNA of the CDR3 is TGCGCCAGCAGCTTGGCCATAGTAGGACAGGGGAACACTGAAGCTTTCTTT. The chain carries TRBV5-1 and TRBJ1-1; 8 positions match TRBD1. Germline values: CDR1 SGHRS, CDR2 YFSETQ. Trimming took 0 bases from V and 1 from J; bases not matched to a gene: 8. This CDR3 comprises 17 residues.

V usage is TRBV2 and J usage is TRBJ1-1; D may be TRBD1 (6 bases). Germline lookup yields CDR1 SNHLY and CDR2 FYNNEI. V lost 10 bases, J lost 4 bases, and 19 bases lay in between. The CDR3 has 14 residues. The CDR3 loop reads CATRGQNYGTEAFF. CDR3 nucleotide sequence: TGTGCCACCCGAGGACAGAATTATGGCACTGAAGCTTTCTTT. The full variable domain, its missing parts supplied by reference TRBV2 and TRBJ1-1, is EPEVTQTPSHQVTQMGQEVILRCVPISNHLYFYWYRQILGQKVEFLVSFYNNEISEKSEIFDDQFSVERPDGSNFTLKIRSTKLEDSAMYFCATRGQNYGTEAFFGQGTRLTVV.

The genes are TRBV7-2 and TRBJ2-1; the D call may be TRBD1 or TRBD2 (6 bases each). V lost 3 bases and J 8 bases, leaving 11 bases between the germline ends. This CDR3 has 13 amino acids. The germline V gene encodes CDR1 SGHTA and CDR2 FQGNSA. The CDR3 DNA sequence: TGTGCCAGCAGCTTCGGGGGCATGGATGAGCAGTTCTTC. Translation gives CASSFGGMDEQFF.

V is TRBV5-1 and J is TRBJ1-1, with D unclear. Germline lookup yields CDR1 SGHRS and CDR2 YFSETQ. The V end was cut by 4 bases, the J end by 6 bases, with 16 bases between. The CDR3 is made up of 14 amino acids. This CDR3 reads CASSSGLPAPEAFF. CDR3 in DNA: TGCGCCAGCAGCAGCGGATTACCGGCTCCTGAAGCTTTCTTT.

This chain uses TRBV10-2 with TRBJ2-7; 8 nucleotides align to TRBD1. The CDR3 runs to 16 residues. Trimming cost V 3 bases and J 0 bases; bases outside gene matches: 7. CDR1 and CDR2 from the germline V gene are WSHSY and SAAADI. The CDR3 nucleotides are TGCGCCAGCAGTGACCCGGACAGGGCTAGCTCCTACGAGCAGTACTTC. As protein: CASSDPDRASSYEQYF.